These T cell receptor beta chains were read from a single sample in a study of blood T cell repertoires in COVID-19. Data came from immunoSEQ multiplex PCR; TCRdb stores just in-frame clones and leaves some out. This sample has almost 200,000 clones, with roughly nine tenths found just once. The sample was peripheral blood. The receptors come from a woman in her 70s with acute or convalescent COVID-19. Each CDR3 is given with its conserved first and last residue. D genes are given only for firm matches. The size field is filled for only some rows; it gives once, few, many or a size class.

size: many; J: TRBJ1-5; D: TRBD1; V: TRBV11-2; DNA: TGTGCCAGCAGCTTAGGGACAGGGGGCTCAATCCAGCCCCAGCATTTT; CDR3: CASSLGTGGSIQPQHF
size: -; J: TRBJ1-1; D: -; V: TRBV28; DNA: TGTGCCAGCACCACCCCGAGGATTCGAACTGAAGCTTTCTTT; CDR3: CASTTPRIRTEAFF
size: -; J: TRBJ1-2; D: TRBD1; V: TRBV12-3/TRBV12-4; DNA: TGTGCCAGCAGGGGACAGTATCCCTATGGCTACACCTTC; CDR3: CASRGQYPYGYTF
size: -; J: TRBJ2-4; D: -; V: TRBV19; DNA: TGTGCCAGTAGTATCAGCCGGATGGCGGGGACGAGCATTCAGTACTTC; CDR3: CASSISRMAGTSIQYF
size: -; J: TRBJ2-1; D: TRBD2; V: TRBV9; DNA: TGTGCCAGCAGCTCGCGACTAGCGGGAGGGCCGAATGAGCAGTTCTTC; CDR3: CASSSRLAGGPNEQFF
size: once; J: TRBJ1-6; D: TRBD1; V: TRBV5-1; DNA: TGCGCCAGCAGCGCGGGACAGGGGGAAGGGACACCCCTCCACTTT; CDR3: CASSAGQGEGTPLHF
size: -; J: TRBJ2-3; D: TRBD1; V: TRBV5-1; DNA: TGCGCCAGCAGAAGGGCAGGGGGTCCAGATACGCAGTATTTT; CDR3: CASRRAGGPDTQYF
size: once; J: TRBJ2-3; D: TRBD1; V: TRBV6-5; DNA: TGTGCCAGCAGTCCCTGGGACAGGGGACAGGGTACGCAGTATTTT; CDR3: CASSPWDRGQGTQYF
size: -; J: TRBJ1-5; D: -; V: TRBV6-5; DNA: TGTGCCAGCAGTTCTACAGGCTTGGGCGATCAGCCCCAGCATTTT; CDR3: CASSSTGLGDQPQHF
size: few; J: TRBJ2-7; D: -; V: TRBV19; DNA: TGTGCCAGTAGTGGAGTTCTCTCCTACGAGCAGTACTTC; CDR3: CASSGVLSYEQYF
size: once; J: TRBJ2-3; D: -; V: TRBV28; DNA: TGTGCCAGCAGTTTAGAGGGGGGCACAGATACGCAGTATTTT; CDR3: CASSLEGGTDTQYF
size: -; J: TRBJ1-6; D: -; V: TRBV3-1/TRBV3-2; DNA: TGTGCCAGCAGCCAAGATCGGGGGTTGGGCTTACCTTCACCCCTCCACTTT; CDR3: CASSQDRGLGLPSPLHF
size: -; J: TRBJ1-1; D: -; V: TRBV7-9; DNA: TGTGCCAGCATTCGGGGAACGGCGGGTAACACTGAAGCTTTCTTT; CDR3: CASIRGTAGNTEAFF